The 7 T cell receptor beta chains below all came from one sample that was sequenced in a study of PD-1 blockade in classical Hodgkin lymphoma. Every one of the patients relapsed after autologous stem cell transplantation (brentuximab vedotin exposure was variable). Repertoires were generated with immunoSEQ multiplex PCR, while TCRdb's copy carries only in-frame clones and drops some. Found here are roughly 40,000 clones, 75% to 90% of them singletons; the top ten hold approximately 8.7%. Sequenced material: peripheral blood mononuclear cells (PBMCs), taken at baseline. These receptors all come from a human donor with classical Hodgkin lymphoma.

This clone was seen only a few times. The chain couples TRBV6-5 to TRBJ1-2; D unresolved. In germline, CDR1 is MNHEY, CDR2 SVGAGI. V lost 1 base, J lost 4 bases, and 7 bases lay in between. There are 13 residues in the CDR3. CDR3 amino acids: CASSYLGTYGYTF. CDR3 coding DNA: TGTGCCAGCAGTTACTTGGGTACCTATGGCTACACCTTC.

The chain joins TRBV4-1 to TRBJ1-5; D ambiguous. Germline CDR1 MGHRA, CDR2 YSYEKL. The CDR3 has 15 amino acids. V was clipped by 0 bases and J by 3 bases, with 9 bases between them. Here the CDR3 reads CASSQDARNNQPQHF. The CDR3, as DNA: TGCGCCAGCAGCCAAGATGCCAGGAACAATCAGCCCCAGCATTTT.

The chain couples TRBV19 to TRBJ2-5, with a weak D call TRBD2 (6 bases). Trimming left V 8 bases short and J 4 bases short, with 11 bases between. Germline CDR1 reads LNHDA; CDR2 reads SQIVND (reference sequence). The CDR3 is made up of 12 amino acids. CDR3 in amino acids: CASAGGGETQYF. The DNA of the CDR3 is TGTGCCAGTGCCGGGGGTGGAGAGACCCAGTACTTC.

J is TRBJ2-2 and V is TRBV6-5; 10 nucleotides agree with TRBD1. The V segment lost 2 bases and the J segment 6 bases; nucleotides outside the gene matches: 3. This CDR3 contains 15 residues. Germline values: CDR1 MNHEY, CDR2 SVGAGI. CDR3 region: CASSYRQGAAGELFF. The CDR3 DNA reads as TGTGCCAGCAGTTACCGACAGGGGGCCGCCGGGGAGCTGTTTTTT.

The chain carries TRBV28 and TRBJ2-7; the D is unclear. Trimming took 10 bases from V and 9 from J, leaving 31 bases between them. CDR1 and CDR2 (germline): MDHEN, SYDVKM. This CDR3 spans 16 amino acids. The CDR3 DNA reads TGTGCCACCCAAAACGGTATAAAGCCCGACATCCGACGGCAGTACTTC. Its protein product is CATQNGIKPDIRRQYF.

The CDR3 DNA reads TGTGCCAGCAGCTTAAAGGGCGGCTATGGCTACACCTTC. It encodes CASSLKGGYGYTF. The rearrangement links TRBV7-2 to TRBJ1-2; D not certain. Germline V lookup: CDR1 SGHTA, CDR2 FQGNSA. The CDR3 loop spans 13 amino acids. V was cut by 2 bases and J by 4 bases, with 8 bases left in between.

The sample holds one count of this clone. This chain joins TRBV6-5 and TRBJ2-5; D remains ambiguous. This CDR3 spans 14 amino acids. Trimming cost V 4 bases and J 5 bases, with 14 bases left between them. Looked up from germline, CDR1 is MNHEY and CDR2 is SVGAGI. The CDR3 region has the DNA TGTGCCAGCAGTTCGACCGAGCGTTGGGAGACCCAGTACTTC. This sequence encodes CASSSTERWETQYF.